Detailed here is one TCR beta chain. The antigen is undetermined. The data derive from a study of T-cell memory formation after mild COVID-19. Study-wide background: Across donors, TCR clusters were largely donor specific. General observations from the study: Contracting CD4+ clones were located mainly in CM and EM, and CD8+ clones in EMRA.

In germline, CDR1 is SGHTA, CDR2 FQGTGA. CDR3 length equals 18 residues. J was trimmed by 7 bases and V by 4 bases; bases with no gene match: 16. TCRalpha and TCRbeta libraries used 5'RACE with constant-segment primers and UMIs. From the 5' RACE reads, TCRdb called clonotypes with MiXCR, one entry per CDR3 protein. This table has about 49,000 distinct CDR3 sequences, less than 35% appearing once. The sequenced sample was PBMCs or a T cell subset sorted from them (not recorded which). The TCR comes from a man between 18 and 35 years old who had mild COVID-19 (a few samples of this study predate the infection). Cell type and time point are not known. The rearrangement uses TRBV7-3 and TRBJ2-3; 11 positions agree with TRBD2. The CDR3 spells CASSSSTSGLAAQNTQYF. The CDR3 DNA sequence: TGTGCCAGCAGCTCCTCCACCTCGGGACTAGCGGCACAGAATACGCAGTATTTT.